One sample yielded the 8 T cell receptor beta chains listed below, sequenced in a study of blood T cell repertoires in COVID-19. Clones were sequenced by immunoSEQ multiplex PCR, and TCRdb holds only the in-frame ones, with some missing. The table shows some 300,000 clones, with 85% to 90% occurring only once. Specimen: peripheral blood. The receptors come from a woman aged 45 to 65 with COVID-19, enrolled during active disease.

V gene TRBV18 combines with J gene TRBJ1-5; D remains unclear. Per the germline V gene, CDR1 is KGHSH and CDR2 is LQKENI. The CDR3 has 13 amino acids. Trimming left V 6 bases short and J 5 bases short, with 11 bases between. CDR3 amino acids: CASSEMWDQPQHF. Written as DNA, the CDR3 is TGTGCCAGCTCGGAGATGTGGGATCAGCCCCAGCATTTT.

This sequence joins TRBV6-5 and TRBJ2-5, with unresolved D. V lost 6 bases and J lost 9, with 11 bases in between. The length of the CDR3 is 11 residues. Germline-derived CDR1 and CDR2 are MNHEY and SVGAGI. In DNA, the CDR3 is TGTGCCAGCAGCGCCGGGTGGTCCCAGTACTTC. This sequence encodes CASSAGWSQYF.

This clone has a single count. The chain recombines TRBV30 with TRBJ2-5; tentatively, D is TRBD2 (6 bases). The CDR3 contains 14 residues. Trimming removed 2 bases from V and 5 bases from J, with 15 bases in between. Looked up from germline, CDR1 is GTSNPN and CDR2 is SVGIG (reference sequence). The DNA of the CDR3 is TGTGCCTGGAGTTTCGGGACTGGCGGGGAGACCCAGTACTTC. It specifies CAWSFGTGGETQYF.

This chain connects TRBV3-1 (or the pseudogene TRBV3-2) to TRBJ1-1, with 7 positions matching TRBD1. Trimming cost V 5 bases and J 5 bases; bases outside gene matches: 5. Germline lookup yields CDR1 LGHDT and CDR2 YNNKEL (reference sequence). CDR3 length: 13 residues. This chain's CDR3 is CASSVGGLTEAFF. The CDR3 DNA reads TGTGCCAGCAGCGTAGGGGGCTTGACTGAAGCTTTCTTT.

The V and J genes are TRBV21-1 and TRBJ1-3. TRBV21-1 is a pseudogene. CDR3 length: 22 amino acids. In nucleotides, the CDR3 is TGTGCCAGCAGCAAACCGGGGGTAAAGAAACCACCGCACACAACAATTGGAAACACCATATATTTT. Amino acid sequence: CASSKPGVKKPPHTTIGNTIYF.

This clone was seen a few times. The chain carries TRBV21-1 and TRBJ1-4; no check of the table's D call, TRBD1, against the DNA was made. TRBV21-1 is noted as a pseudogene. This CDR3 is 18 amino acids long. This CDR3 reads CASSPIRRDLKKGEKLFF. CDR3 DNA: TGTGCCAGCAGTCCTATCCGACGCGACCTGAAAAAGGGGGAAAAACTGTTTTTT.

This chain uses TRBV18 with TRBJ1-1; D remains ambiguous. Germline V gene sequence: CDR1 KGHSH, CDR2 LQKENI. The V end was cut by 4 bases, the J end by 5 bases, with 23 bases between. The CDR3 totals 17 residues. CDR3 nucleotide sequence: TGTGCCAGCTCACGGTCCCGGGCCCCAATGTCGGGAACTGAAGCTTTCTTT. This sequence encodes CASSRSRAPMSGTEAFF.

The rearrangement links TRBV3-1 (or the pseudogene TRBV3-2) to TRBJ2-7; 7 bases agree with TRBD2. Germline assignment: CDR1 LGHDT and CDR2 YNNKEL (reference sequence). This CDR3 is 15 amino acids long. The trim removed 2 bases at V and 2 bases at J, leaving 6 bases unmatched. The DNA of the CDR3 is TGTGCCAGCAGCCAACTCGCGGGAGCCCCCTACGAGCAGTACTTC. This sequence encodes CASSQLAGAPYEQYF.